What follows describes a single T cell receptor (beta chain). These data belong to a study of PD-L1 blockade in urothelial cancer. Germline-derived CDR1 and CDR2 are LNHDA and SQIVND (reference sequence). The V and J ends lost 7 bases and 3 bases, in that order; junction bases with no gene match: 8. The CDR3 extends over 15 amino acids. Time point defined: pretreatment peripheral blood. Measured with immunoSEQ multiplex PCR; TCRdb has only the in-frame clones, and not every one. Among 130,000 or so clones listed, around 85% were seen once. The sequence came from a man aged 45 to 65 with urothelial cancer. The gene calls are TRBV19 and TRBJ1-5, with 8 bases identical to TRBD1. Specimen: PBMCs, collected around atezolizumab (anti-PD-L1) treatment. The CDR3 DNA follows: TGTGCCAGTACCCCGACAGGGGTAGTCAATCAGCCCCAGCATTTT. It yields the protein CASTPTGVVNQPQHF.